This T cell receptor beta chain came from a study of neurological immune-mediated disorders. The V end was cut by 1 base, the J end by 0 bases, with 16 bases between. CDR3 length equals 16 residues. CDR1 and CDR2 from the germline V gene are DFQATT and SNEGSKA (reference sequence). This clonotype was detected ten times or more. Its cognate antigen is unknown. Findings and caveats of the study: There were no CDR3 amino acid sequences shared by expanded clones across subjects, a result suggesting private repertoires in all groups. Levels of TCR clonal expansion peaked in HTLV-1-associated myelopathy and reached their lowest in multiple sclerosis, under those of healthy controls.

5'RACE with 10-nucleotide random UMIs produced the cDNA. TCRdb itself ran the 5' RACE reads through MiXCR, one entry per CDR3 protein. The sample contains about 14,000 distinct CDR3 sequences, under 8% of which appear only once. This TCR came from a woman aged 40 to 55 in good health. Sequenced: CD8+ T cells from blood. This sequence joins TRBV20-1 and TRBJ2-7, with D perhaps being TRBD1 or TRBD2 (5 bases each). The CDR3 is CSARAYRTTSSYEQYF. CDR3 in DNA: TGCAGTGCTAGAGCATACCGGACAACTAGCTCCTACGAGCAGTACTTC.